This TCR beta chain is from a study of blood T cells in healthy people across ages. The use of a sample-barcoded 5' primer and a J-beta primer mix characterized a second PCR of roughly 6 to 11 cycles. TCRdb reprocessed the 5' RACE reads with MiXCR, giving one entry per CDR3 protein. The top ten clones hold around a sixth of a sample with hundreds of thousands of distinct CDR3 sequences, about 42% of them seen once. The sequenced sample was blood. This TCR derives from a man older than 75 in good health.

The CDR3 coding sequence is TGTGCCAGCAGTTTAATAGCGGCAGGTTGGGAGCAGTACTTC. Residues: CASSLIAAGWEQYF. The chain has TRBV12-3 or TRBV12-4 and TRBJ2-5, with a tentative D call TRBD2 (6 bases). This CDR3 has 14 residues. Deletions cut 2 bases from V and 11 bases from J, with 18 bases between.